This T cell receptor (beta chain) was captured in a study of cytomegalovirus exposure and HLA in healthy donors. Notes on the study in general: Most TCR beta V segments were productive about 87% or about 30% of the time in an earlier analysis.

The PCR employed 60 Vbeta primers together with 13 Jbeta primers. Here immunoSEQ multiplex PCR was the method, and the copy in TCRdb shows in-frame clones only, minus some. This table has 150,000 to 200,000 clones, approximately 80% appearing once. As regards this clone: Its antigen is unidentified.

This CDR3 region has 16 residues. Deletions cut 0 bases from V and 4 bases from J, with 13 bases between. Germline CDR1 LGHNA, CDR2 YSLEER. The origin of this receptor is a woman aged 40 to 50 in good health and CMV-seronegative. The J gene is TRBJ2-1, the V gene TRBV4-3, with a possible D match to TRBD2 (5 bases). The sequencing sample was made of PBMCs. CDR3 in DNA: TGCGCCAGCAGCCAAGAAGCACTAGGGAAGTACAATGAGCAGTTCTTC. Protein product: CASSQEALGKYNEQFF.